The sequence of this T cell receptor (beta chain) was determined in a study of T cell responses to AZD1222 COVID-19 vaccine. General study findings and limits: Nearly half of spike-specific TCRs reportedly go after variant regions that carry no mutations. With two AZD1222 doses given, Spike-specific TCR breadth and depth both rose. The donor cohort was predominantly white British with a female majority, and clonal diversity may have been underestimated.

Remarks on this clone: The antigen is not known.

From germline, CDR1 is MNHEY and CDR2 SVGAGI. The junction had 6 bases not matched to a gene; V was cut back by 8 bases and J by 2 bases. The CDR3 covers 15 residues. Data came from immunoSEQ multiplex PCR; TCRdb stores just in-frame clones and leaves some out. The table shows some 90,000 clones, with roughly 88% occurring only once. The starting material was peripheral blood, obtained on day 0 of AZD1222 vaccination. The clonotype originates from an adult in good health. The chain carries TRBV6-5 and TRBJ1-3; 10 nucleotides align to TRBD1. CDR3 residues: CASRTGGNTGNTIYF. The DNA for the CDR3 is TGTGCCAGCCGGACAGGGGGGAACACTGGAAACACCATATATTTT.